The T cell receptor (beta chain) under discussion was sequenced for a study of breast tumors, draining lymph nodes, adjacent tissues (dated by TCRdb to the mid-2010s). Turning to the overall study: In breast cancer patients, the study compared the TCR beta repertoires of tumor, adjacent nontumor tissue and axillary lymph nodes. The study was designed to assess the relationships and possible T-cell exchange between tumor, surrounding tissue and draining lymph node repertoires in human breast cancer. Study-level results and caveats: Tumors showed preferential V and J gene usage, and their T-cell repertoire diversity fell below that of lymph nodes yet above that of nontumor tissue. The data were considered consistent with the idea that most tumor T cells come from the lymph node and then expand in tumor tissue. The conclusion that tumor T cells originate in lymph nodes was framed as consistent with a hypothesis rather than directly demonstrated. The similarity between tumor and nontumor tissue repertoires was significantly greater in luminal-like breast cancer than in basal-like breast cancer.

The instrument given in TCRdb is Illumina HiSeq 2000. Multiplex PCR amplification was used to generate the TCR beta chain libraries. High-throughput sequencing was used to analyze the amplified TCR beta chain products. TCRdb cleaned the public reads at Q25 with fastp, built clones with MiXCR and kept in-frame beta chains. Rows merge per CDR3 protein into single entries with the most common DNA and genes. This sample gives about 22,000 distinct CDR3 sequences in total; under 75% of them show up just once. Roughly an eighth of the sample is taken by the ten largest. As regards this clonotype: Its cognate antigen has yet to be identified. Within one base of it there is no much larger clone, and no base qualities were kept.

From the cysteine through the phenylalanine, the CDR3 covers 15 amino acids. Of the read, only the CDR3 DNA is kept; its 45 bases are in frame from base 1. Relative to germline, V is 3 bases shorter and J is 3 bases shorter, with 15 bases between their ends. According to the germline V gene (reference sequence), CDR1 reads DFQATT and CDR2 reads SNEGSKA. The sample consisted of breast tumor tissue. The TCR originated in a female donor with breast cancer. Some clones in this sample may be carry-over from other donors' samples. The rearrangement joined TRBV20-1 to TRBJ1-3; 5 matching bases give a weak D call of TRBD1. The DNA sequence follows: TGCAGTGCTAGTCAAGGACAACCCGGTGGAAACACCATATATTTT. Its product reads: CSASQGQPGGNTIYF.